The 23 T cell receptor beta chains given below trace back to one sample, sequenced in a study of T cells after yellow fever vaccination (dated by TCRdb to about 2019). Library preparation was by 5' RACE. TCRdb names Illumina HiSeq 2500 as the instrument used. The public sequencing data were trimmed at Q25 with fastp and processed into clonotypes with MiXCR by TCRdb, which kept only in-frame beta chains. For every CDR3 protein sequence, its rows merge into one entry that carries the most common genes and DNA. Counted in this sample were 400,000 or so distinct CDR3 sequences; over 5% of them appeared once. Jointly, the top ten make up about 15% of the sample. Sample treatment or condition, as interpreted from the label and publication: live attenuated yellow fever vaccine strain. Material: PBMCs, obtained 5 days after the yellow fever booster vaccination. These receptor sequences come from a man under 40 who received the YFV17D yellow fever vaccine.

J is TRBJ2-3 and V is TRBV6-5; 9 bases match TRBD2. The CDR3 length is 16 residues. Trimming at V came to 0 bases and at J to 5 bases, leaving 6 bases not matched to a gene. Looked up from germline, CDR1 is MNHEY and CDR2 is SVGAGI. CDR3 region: CASSYSSGSIGDTQYF. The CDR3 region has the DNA TGTGCCAGCAGTTACTCTAGCGGGAGCATAGGAGATACGCAGTATTTT.

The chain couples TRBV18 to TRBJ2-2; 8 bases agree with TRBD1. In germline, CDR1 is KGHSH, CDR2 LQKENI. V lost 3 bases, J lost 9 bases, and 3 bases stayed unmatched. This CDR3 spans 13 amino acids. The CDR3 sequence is CASSPGQGRELFF. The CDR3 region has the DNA TGTGCCAGCTCACCCGGACAGGGTCGGGAGCTGTTTTTT.

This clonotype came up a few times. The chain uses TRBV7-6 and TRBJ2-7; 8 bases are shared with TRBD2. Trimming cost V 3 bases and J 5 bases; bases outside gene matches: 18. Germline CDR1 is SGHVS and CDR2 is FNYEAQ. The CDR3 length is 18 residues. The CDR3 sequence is CASSFPGQTGGPSNEQYF. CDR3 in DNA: TGTGCCAGCAGCTTCCCAGGCCAGACGGGAGGGCCGTCAAACGAGCAGTACTTC.

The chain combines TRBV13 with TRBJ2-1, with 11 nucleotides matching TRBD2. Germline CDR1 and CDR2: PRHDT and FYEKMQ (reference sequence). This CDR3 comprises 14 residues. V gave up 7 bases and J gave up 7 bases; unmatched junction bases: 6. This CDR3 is CASNSGRAVNEQFF. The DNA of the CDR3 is TGTGCCAGCAATAGCGGGAGGGCCGTTAATGAGCAGTTCTTC.

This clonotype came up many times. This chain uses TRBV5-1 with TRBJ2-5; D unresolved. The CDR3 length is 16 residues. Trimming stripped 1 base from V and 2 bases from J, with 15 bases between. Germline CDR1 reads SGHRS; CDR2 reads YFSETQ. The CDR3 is CASSLSLPARQETQYF. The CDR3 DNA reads TGCGCCAGCAGCTTGTCGCTCCCGGCCAGACAAGAGACCCAGTACTTC.

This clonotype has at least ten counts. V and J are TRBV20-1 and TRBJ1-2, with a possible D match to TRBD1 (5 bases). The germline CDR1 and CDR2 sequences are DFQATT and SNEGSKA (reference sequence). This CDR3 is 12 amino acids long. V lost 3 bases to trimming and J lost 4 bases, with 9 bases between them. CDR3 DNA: TGCAGTGCTAGTGGGGCTAGCTATGGCTACACCTTC. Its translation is CSASGASYGYTF.

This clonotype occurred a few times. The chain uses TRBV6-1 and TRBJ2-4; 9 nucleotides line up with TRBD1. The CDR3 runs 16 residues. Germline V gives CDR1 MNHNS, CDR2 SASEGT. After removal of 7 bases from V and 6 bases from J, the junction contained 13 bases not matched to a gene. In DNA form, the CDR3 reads TGTGCCAGCATCTATCACACAGGGGGCGCCGGAAACATTCAGTACTTC. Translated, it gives CASIYHTGGAGNIQYF.

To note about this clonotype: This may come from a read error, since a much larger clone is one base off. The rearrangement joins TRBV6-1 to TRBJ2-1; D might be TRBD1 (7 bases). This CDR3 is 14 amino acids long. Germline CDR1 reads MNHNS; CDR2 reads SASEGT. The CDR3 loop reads CASSRRDRNNGQFF. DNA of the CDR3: TGTGCCAGCAGTAGGCGGGACAGAAACAATGGGCAGTTCTTC.

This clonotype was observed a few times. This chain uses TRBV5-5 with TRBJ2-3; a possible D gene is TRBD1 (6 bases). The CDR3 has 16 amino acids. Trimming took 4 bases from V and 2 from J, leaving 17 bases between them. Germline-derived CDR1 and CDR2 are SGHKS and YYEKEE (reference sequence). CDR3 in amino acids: CASSGGFGEVTDTQYF. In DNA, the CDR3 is TGTGCCAGCAGCGGGGGCTTTGGCGAAGTCACAGATACGCAGTATTTT.

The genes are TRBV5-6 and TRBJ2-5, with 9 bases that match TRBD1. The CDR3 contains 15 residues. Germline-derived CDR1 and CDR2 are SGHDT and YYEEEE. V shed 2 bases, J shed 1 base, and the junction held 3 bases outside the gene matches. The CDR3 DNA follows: TGTGCCAGCAGCTTAATGACAGGGGGCCAAGAGACCCAGTACTTC. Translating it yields CASSLMTGGQETQYF.

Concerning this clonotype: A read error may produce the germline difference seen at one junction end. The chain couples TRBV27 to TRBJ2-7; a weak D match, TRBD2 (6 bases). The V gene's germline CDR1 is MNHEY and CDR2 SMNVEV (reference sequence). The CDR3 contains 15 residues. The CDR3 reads CARSLSGLPSYEQYF. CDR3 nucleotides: TGTGCCCGCAGTTTATCGGGACTTCCCTCCTACGAGCAGTACTTC.

CDR3 residues: CASIHRDGNYGYTF. For the CDR3, the DNA is TGTGCCAGTATTCACCGGGACGGTAACTATGGCTACACCTTC. The chain uses TRBV19 and TRBJ1-2; D perhaps matches TRBD1 (5 bases). The CDR3 is 14 residues long. V lost 7 bases and J lost 1, with 13 bases in between. The V gene's germline CDR1 is LNHDA and CDR2 SQIVND (reference sequence).

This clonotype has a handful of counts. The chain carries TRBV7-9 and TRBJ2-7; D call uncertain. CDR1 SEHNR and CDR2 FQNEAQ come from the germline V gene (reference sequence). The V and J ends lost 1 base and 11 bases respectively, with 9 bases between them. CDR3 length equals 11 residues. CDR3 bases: TGTGCCAGCAGCTTAGAAGGTCAGGAGTACTTC. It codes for CASSLEGQEYF.

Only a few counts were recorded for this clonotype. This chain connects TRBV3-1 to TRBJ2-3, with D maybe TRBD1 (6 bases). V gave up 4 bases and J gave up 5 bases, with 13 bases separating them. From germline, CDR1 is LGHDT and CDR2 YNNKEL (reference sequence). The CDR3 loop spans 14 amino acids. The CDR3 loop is CASSLGHRGDTQYF. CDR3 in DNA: TGTGCCAGCAGCCTGGGACACCGCGGAGATACGCAGTATTTT.

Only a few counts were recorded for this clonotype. CDR3 sequence reads: CASSLADGANVLTF. The CDR3 DNA sequence: TGTGCCAGCAGCTTGGCGGATGGGGCCAACGTCCTGACTTTC. The genes are TRBV5-4 and TRBJ2-6; D gene uncertain. The CDR3 covers 14 residues. Between the trimmed V and J ends, which lost 0 bases and 3 bases, there was a span of 4 bases. The V gene's germline CDR1 is SGHNT and CDR2 YYREEE (reference sequence).

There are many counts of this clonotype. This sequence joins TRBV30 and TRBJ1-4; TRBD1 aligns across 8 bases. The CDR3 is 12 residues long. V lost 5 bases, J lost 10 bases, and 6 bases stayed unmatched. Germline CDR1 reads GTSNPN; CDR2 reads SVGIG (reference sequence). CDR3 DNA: TGTGCCTGGGGTGACAGGGGCGGAAAACTGTTTTTT. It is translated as CAWGDRGGKLFF.

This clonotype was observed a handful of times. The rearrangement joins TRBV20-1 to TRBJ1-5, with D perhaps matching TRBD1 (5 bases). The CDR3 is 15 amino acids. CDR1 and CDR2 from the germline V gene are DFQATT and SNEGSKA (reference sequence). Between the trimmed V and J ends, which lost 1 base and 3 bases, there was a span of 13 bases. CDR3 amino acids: CSARVDTTNNQPQHF. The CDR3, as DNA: TGCAGTGCTAGAGTGGACACTACTAACAATCAGCCCCAGCATTTT.

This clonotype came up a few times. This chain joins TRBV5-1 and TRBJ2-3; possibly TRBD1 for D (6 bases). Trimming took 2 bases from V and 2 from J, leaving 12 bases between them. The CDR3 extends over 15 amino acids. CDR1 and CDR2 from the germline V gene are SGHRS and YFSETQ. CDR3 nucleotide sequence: TGCGCCAGCAGCTTTACAGGGTCTAACACAGATACGCAGTATTTT. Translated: CASSFTGSNTDTQYF.

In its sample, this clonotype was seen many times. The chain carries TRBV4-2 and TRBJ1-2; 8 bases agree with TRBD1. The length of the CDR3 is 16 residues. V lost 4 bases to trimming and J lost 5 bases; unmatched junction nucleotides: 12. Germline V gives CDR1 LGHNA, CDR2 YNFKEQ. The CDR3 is CASSPTQDRDGYGYTF. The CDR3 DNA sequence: TGTGCCAGCAGCCCGACCCAGGACAGGGATGGGTATGGCTACACCTTC.

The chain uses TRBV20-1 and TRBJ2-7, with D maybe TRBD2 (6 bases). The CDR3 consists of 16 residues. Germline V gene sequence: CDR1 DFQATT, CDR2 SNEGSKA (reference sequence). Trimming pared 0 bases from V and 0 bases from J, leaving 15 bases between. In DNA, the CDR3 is TGCAGTGCTAGAGATCTCGGCGGGGTCAGCTCCTACGAGCAGTACTTC. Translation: CSARDLGGVSSYEQYF.

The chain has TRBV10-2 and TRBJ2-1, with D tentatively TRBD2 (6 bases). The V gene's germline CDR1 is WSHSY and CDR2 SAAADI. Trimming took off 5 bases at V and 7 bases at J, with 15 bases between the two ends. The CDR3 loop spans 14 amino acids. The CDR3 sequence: CASSIRLVRNEQFF. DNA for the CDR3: TGCGCCAGCAGTATACGACTAGTCCGGAATGAGCAGTTCTTC.

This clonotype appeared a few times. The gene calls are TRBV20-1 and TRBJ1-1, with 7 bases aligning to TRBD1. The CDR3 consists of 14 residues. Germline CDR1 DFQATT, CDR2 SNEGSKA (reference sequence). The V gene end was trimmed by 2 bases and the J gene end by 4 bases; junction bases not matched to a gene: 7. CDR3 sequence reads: CSARFLQGVTEAFF. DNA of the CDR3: TGCAGTGCTAGATTCCTTCAGGGGGTCACTGAAGCTTTCTTT.

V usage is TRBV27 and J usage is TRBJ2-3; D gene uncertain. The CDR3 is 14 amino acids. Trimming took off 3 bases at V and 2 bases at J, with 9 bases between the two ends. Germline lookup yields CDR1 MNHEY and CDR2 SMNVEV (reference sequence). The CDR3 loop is CASSLSRTTDTQYF. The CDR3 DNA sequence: TGTGCCAGCAGTTTGTCCCGGACCACAGATACGCAGTATTTT.